One T cell receptor beta chain is described in this entry. These data are taken from a study of identical twins. A universal primer site was incorporated via template switching, and the cDNA contained unique molecular identifiers. One entry per CDR3 protein results from TCRdb running MiXCR on the 5' RACE reads. The data show about 520,000 distinct CDR3 sequences, with 20% to 25% seen just once and around 1% held by the top ten. CDR3 length equals 13 residues. Looked up from germline, CDR1 is MNHEY and CDR2 is SVGAGI. V was pared by 3 bases and J by 3 bases, with 8 bases between. The sample was also reused in another study, on T cells expressing NK-cell markers. That report notes: Obtained from sorted CD3+CD56+NKG2C+, CD3+CD56+NKG2C- and CD3+CD56-NKG2C+ T cells were the TCR beta repertoires. In several experiments, sorting was confined to alpha-beta TCR T cells through use of an anti-gamma-delta TCR antibody.

The TCR comes from a young woman in good health. Specimen: CD4+ T cells sorted from blood. The gene calls are TRBV6-5 and TRBJ1-1; unclear D gene. CDR3 sequence (DNA): TGTGCCAGCAGTTATACGGATTACACTGAAGCTTTCTTT. Protein sequence: CASSYTDYTEAFF.